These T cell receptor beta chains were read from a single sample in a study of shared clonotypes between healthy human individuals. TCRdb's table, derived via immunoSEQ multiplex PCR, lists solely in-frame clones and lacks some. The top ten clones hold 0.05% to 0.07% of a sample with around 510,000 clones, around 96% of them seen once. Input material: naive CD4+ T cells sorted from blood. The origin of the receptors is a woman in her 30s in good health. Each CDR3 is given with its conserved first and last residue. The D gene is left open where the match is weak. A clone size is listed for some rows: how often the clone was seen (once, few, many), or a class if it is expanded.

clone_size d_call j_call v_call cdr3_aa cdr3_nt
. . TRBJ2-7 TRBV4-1 CASSPTEGKLGLYEQYF TGCGCCAGCAGCCCTACAGAGGGGAAGTTAGGGTTATACGAGCAGTACTTC
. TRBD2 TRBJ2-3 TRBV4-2 CASSPFQSGGDTQYF TGTGCCAGCAGCCCGTTTCAGAGCGGGGGGGATACGCAGTATTTT
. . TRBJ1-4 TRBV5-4 CASSSGPRGLEKLFF TGTGCCAGCAGCTCCGGACCCCGAGGATTGGAAAAACTGTTTTTT
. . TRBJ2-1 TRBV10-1 CAPGRALAPEQFF TGCGCCCCGGGGCGGGCCCTCGCCCCGGAGCAGTTCTTC
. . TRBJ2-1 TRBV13 CASSFRDGSYNEQFF TGTGCCAGCAGCTTCCGGGACGGCTCCTACAATGAGCAGTTCTTC
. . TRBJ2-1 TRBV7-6 CASSLRTIIYNEQFF TGTGCCAGCAGCCTGCGAACAATAATTTACAATGAGCAGTTCTTC
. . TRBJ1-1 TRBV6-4 CASRGGSEAFF TGTGCCAGCAGAGGGGGGTCTGAAGCTTTCTTT
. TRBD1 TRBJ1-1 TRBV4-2 CASSPRQGENTEAFF TGTGCCAGCAGCCCTAGACAGGGGGAGAACACTGAAGCTTTCTTT
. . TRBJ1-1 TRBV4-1 CASSHPGLGTEAFF TGCGCCAGCAGCCACCCGGGTCTGGGAACTGAAGCTTTCTTT
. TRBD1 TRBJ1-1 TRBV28 CASSRQGVNTEAFF TGTGCCAGCAGTAGACAGGGGGTGAACACTGAAGCTTTCTTT
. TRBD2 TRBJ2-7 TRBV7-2 CASSLGLAVTYEQYF TGTGCCAGCAGCTTAGGACTAGCGGTTACCTACGAGCAGTACTTC
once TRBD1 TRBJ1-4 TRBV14 CASSQEQGFGKLFF TGTGCCAGCAGCCAAGAACAGGGGTTTGGAAAACTGTTTTTT
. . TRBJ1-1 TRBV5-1 CASSLVPGNTEAFF TGCGCCAGCAGCTTGGTTCCGGGGAACACTGAAGCTTTCTTT
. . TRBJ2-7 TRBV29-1 CSVQGGGSYEQYF TGCAGCGTCCAGGGGGGAGGCTCCTACGAGCAGTACTTC
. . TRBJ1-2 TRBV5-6 CASSGQLTYGYTF TGTGCCAGCAGCGGACAGCTTACCTATGGCTACACCTTC
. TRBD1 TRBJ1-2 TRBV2 CARRTGALGYTF TGTGCCAGAAGGACAGGGGCGCTCGGCTACACCTTC
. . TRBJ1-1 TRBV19 CASSIGGRNTEAFF TGTGCCAGTAGTATCGGAGGAAGGAACACTGAAGCTTTCTTT
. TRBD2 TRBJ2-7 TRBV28 CASSTGGFIYEQYF TGTGCCAGCAGTACGGGAGGCTTTATCTACGAGCAGTACTTC
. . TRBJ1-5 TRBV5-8 CASSFGQGSNQPQHF TGTGCCAGCAGCTTCGGGCAGGGTAGCAATCAGCCCCAGCATTTT
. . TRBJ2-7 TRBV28 CASSPLAEALYEQYF TGTGCCAGCAGTCCCTTAGCGGAGGCGCTCTACGAGCAGTACTTC
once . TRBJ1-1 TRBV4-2 CASRSTGPGDTEAFF TGTGCCAGCAGGTCTACCGGGCCCGGGGACACTGAAGCTTTCTTT
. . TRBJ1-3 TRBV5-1 CASSPAKGTEWSGNTIYF TGCGCCAGCAGCCCTGCCAAGGGTACCGAGTGGTCTGGAAACACCATATATTTT
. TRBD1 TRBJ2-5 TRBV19 CASSGQGAGETQYF TGTGCCAGTAGCGGACAGGGGGCTGGAGAGACCCAGTACTTC
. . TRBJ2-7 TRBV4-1 CASRSVGSYEQYF TGCGCCAGCAGAAGTGTTGGGTCCTACGAGCAGTACTTC
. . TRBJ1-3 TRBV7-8 CASSSTDGPSSGNTIYF TGTGCCAGCAGCTCGACGGACGGACCAAGCTCTGGAAACACCATATATTTT
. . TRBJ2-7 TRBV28 CASSSGTLNYEQYF TGTGCCAGCAGCTCCGGGACGCTTAACTACGAGCAGTACTTC
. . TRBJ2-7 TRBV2 CASSERDEQYF TGTGCCAGCAGTGAACGAGACGAGCAGTACTTC
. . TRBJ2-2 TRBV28 CASSHLYTGELFF TGTGCCAGCAGCCATTTGTACACCGGGGAGCTGTTTTTT
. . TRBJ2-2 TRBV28 CASSGDGANTGELFF TGTGCCAGCAGTGGGGACGGCGCGAACACCGGGGAGCTGTTTTTT
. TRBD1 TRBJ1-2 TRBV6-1 CASSDRTGILYGYTF TGTGCCAGCAGTGACCGGACAGGGATATTGTATGGCTACACCTTC
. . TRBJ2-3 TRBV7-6 CASSLADYLTDTQYF TGTGCCAGCAGCTTAGCTGACTATCTCACAGATACGCAGTATTTT
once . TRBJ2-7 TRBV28 CASSSGTSYEQYF TGTGCCAGCAGTTCAGGGACCTCCTACGAGCAGTACTTC
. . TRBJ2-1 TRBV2 CASEGLSSYNEQFF TGTGCCAGCGAGGGACTTAGCTCCTACAATGAGCAGTTCTTC
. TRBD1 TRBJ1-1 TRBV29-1 CSVRQGWTEAFF TGCAGCGTGCGACAGGGCTGGACTGAAGCTTTCTTT
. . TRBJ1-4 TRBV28 CATAEGLNEKLFF TGTGCCACCGCGGAAGGACTTAATGAAAAACTGTTTTTT
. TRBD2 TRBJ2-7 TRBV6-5 CASSPGTSGSYEQYF TGTGCCAGCAGCCCTGGGACTAGCGGATCCTACGAGCAGTACTTC
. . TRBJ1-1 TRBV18 CASSQLQGNTEAFF TGTGCCAGCTCACAGCTACAGGGGAACACTGAAGCTTTCTTT
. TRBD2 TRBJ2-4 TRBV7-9 CASSRTSDWENIQYF TGTGCCAGCAGTCGGACTAGCGATTGGGAAAACATTCAGTACTTC
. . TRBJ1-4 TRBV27 CASSVRPAANEKLFF TGTGCCAGCAGTGTAAGACCCGCGGCTAATGAAAAACTGTTTTTT